A selection of T cell receptor beta chains follows, all from one sample in a study of CD8 T cells in Susac syndrome. TCRdb independently ran MiXCR on the immunoSEQ multiplex PCR reads; one entry per CDR3 protein. The table includes 250,000 to 300,000 distinct CDR3 sequences, 75% to 85% detected once. Source material: CD8+ T cells from PBMCs. The receptors were sampled from a human donor with multiple sclerosis. Each CDR3 is given with its conserved first and last residue. Fields, in order: V gene, clone size, J gene, D gene, CDR3 protein, CDR3 DNA. The D gene is left open where the match is weak. Expanded clones are given a class, and other clones once, few, many or no size at all.

TRBV6-5	NA	TRBJ2-1	TRBD2	CASSQLAGGDNEQFF	TGTGCCAGCAGTCAACTAGCGGGAGGGGACAATGAGCAGTTCTTC
TRBV6-1	NA	TRBJ2-1	NA	CASSEFWTNNEQFF	TGTGCCAGCAGTGAATTTTGGACCAACAATGAGCAGTTCTTC
TRBV6-2/TRBV6-3	NA	TRBJ1-2	NA	CASSWPYGYTF	TGTGCCAGCAGTTGGCCGTATGGCTACACCTTC
TRBV28	NA	TRBJ1-1	NA	CASSASQGNTEAFF	TGTGCCAGCAGTGCCTCACAGGGGAACACTGAAGCTTTCTTT
TRBV11-2	NA	TRBJ2-1	TRBD2	CASSLLAGENEQFF	TGTGCCAGCAGCTTACTAGCGGGAGAAAATGAGCAGTTCTTC
TRBV4-3	NA	TRBJ2-7	NA	CASSQDPPGGGTNEQYF	TGCGCCAGCAGCCAAGATCCCCCAGGGGGGGGGACGAACGAGCAGTACTTC
TRBV6-5	NA	TRBJ2-2	NA	CASTLGRNTGELFF	TGTGCCAGCACCCTGGGACGAAACACCGGGGAGCTGTTTTTT
TRBV6-2/TRBV6-3	NA	TRBJ1-1	NA	CASKGKGPPEAFF	TGTGCCAGCAAAGGGAAAGGTCCACCTGAAGCTTTCTTT
TRBV6-1	few	TRBJ2-6	NA	CASSDRAGANVLTF	TGTGCCAGCAGTGACAGGGCTGGGGCCAACGTCCTGACTTTC
TRBV11-2	NA	TRBJ2-1	NA	CASSLTAVVGSSYNEQFF	TGTGCCAGCAGCTTAACGGCCGTAGTCGGAAGCTCCTACAATGAGCAGTTCTTC
TRBV27	NA	TRBJ1-5	NA	CASSLTRAEFPQHF	TGTGCCAGCAGTTTAACCAGGGCTGAGTTTCCCCAGCATTTT
TRBV18	NA	TRBJ2-3	TRBD2	CASSPSGGSRDTQYF	TGTGCCAGCTCACCATCGGGCGGGAGTCGAGATACGCAGTATTTT
TRBV29-1	NA	TRBJ1-2	NA	CSVHTGSGYTF	TGCAGCGTCCATACAGGGTCTGGCTACACCTTC
TRBV7-8	few	TRBJ1-2	NA	CASSSLSFQGTVPNYGYTF	TGTGCCAGCAGCTCCCTATCATTCCAAGGGACGGTACCTAACTATGGCTACACCTTC
TRBV10-3	NA	TRBJ2-1	TRBD2	CAISPPTSGRDNEQFF	TGTGCCATCAGTCCCCCGACTAGCGGGAGGGACAATGAGCAGTTCTTC
TRBV12-3/TRBV12-4	NA	TRBJ2-7	NA	CASSFLTVREQYF	TGTGCCAGCAGTTTTCTTACAGTACGCGAGCAGTACTTC
TRBV29-1	NA	TRBJ2-2	TRBD1	CSGTGGTGELFF	TGCAGCGGGACAGGGGGTACCGGGGAGCTGTTTTTT
TRBV5-6	NA	TRBJ2-1	TRBD1	CASSLVTGGFFNEQFF	TGTGCCAGCAGCTTGGTGACAGGGGGCTTCTTCAATGAGCAGTTCTTC
TRBV7-6	NA	TRBJ2-1	NA	CASSLDIGWNEQFF	TGTGCCAGCAGCTTAGATATAGGGTGGAATGAGCAGTTCTTC
TRBV6-5	NA	TRBJ1-1	NA	CASSYDISLGTEAFF	TGTGCCAGCAGTTACGACATTTCCTTAGGGACTGAAGCTTTCTTT
TRBV2	NA	TRBJ2-7	TRBD1	CASSDPRDRASYEQYF	TGTGCCAGCAGTGATCCCCGGGACAGGGCATCCTACGAGCAGTACTTC
TRBV28	NA	TRBJ2-3	TRBD2	CASSLRTSGRAGTDTQYF	TGTGCCAGCAGTCTAAGGACTAGCGGGAGGGCCGGTACAGATACGCAGTATTTT
TRBV10-3	once	TRBJ2-7	NA	CAISEDGSYEQYF	TGTGCCATCAGTGAAGACGGATCCTACGAGCAGTACTTC
TRBV5-4	NA	TRBJ2-5	TRBD1	CASSHRGLETQYF	TGTGCCAGCAGCCACAGGGGTTTAGAGACCCAGTACTTC
TRBV6-5	NA	TRBJ1-3	NA	CASRMEVSGNTIYF	TGTGCCAGCCGTATGGAGGTGTCTGGAAACACCATATATTTT
TRBV7-2	few	TRBJ2-1	NA	CASSLARGLAEFEQFF	TGTGCCAGCAGCTTAGCGCGGGGACTCGCCGAGTTTGAGCAGTTCTTC
TRBV6-2/TRBV6-3	NA	TRBJ1-2	TRBD1	CASSYGGRGPGYTF	TGTGCCAGCAGTTACGGGGGCAGGGGGCCTGGCTACACCTTC
TRBV9	NA	TRBJ1-1	TRBD1	CASSPSRTGLEAFF	TGTGCCAGCAGCCCCTCCCGGACAGGGCTTGAAGCTTTCTTT
TRBV9	NA	TRBJ2-7	NA	CASSVIDSYEQYF	TGTGCCAGCAGCGTAATAGATTCCTACGAGCAGTACTTC
TRBV7-6	NA	TRBJ2-7	TRBD2	CASRDGTSGNAAPHEQYF	TGTGCCAGCAGGGACGGGACTAGCGGGAATGCTGCCCCCCACGAGCAGTACTTC
TRBV5-8	NA	TRBJ1-1	NA	CASINPRGTEAFF	TGTGCCAGCATCAACCCAAGGGGCACTGAAGCTTTCTTT
TRBV7-9	once	TRBJ2-1	TRBD2	CASSPPLGGTSYPANEQFF	TGTGCCAGCAGCCCCCCGCTGGGGGGGACTAGCTACCCGGCTAATGAGCAGTTCTTC
TRBV23-1	NA	TRBJ2-7	TRBD1	CASGLDRGLPYEQYF	TGCGCCAGCGGGTTGGACAGGGGCTTGCCCTACGAGCAGTACTTC
TRBV2	NA	TRBJ2-3	NA	CASSKTSSLTDTQYF	TGTGCCAGCAGTAAAACTAGCAGCCTCACAGATACGCAGTATTTT
TRBV27	once	TRBJ2-6	TRBD1	CASSKGTAGANVLTF	TGTGCCAGCAGTAAAGGGACAGCTGGGGCCAACGTCCTGACTTTC
TRBV3-1	NA	TRBJ2-3	TRBD2	CASAGLAGAGTLTDTQYF	TGTGCCAGCGCAGGACTAGCGGGAGCGGGGACCCTCACAGATACGCAGTATTTT
TRBV24-1	NA	TRBJ2-7	NA	CATSDFRDGAYEQYF	TGTGCCACCAGTGATTTCCGGGACGGGGCCTACGAGCAGTACTTC
TRBV7-9	NA	TRBJ1-2	NA	CASSREQGGGYGYTF	TGTGCCAGCAGCCGGGAACAGGGCGGTGGCTATGGCTACACCTTC
TRBV7-8	NA	TRBJ2-1	NA	CASSLYGEPSNEQFF	TGTGCCAGCAGCTTATACGGGGAGCCAAGCAATGAGCAGTTCTTC
TRBV25-1	NA	TRBJ2-1	NA	CASTPPNYNEQFF	TGTGCCAGCACGCCCCCCAACTACAATGAGCAGTTCTTC
TRBV6-5	NA	TRBJ2-6	NA	CASSSELSGANVLTF	TGTGCCAGCAGTTCGGAGCTCTCTGGGGCCAACGTCCTGACTTTC
TRBV20-1	NA	TRBJ1-5	NA	CSARPTDYSNQPQHF	TGCAGTGCTAGACCCACAGACTATAGCAATCAGCCCCAGCATTTT
TRBV20-1	NA	TRBJ2-7	NA	CSARDRGATGYYEQYF	TGCAGTGCTAGAGATAGGGGAGCGACCGGTTACTACGAGCAGTACTTC
TRBV30	NA	TRBJ2-7	TRBD1	CAWSEDRASFYEQYF	TGTGCCTGGAGCGAGGACAGGGCCTCCTTCTACGAGCAGTACTTC
TRBV2	NA	TRBJ1-1	NA	CASSVPRDSGNTEAFF	TGTGCCAGCAGTGTACCCAGGGATTCGGGGAACACTGAAGCTTTCTTT
TRBV6-2/TRBV6-3	NA	TRBJ2-3	NA	CASSPGVRVVTDTQYF	TGTGCCAGCAGTCCAGGGGTACGGGTCGTCACAGATACGCAGTATTTT
TRBV5-1	NA	TRBJ2-7	NA	CASSWSVSSYEQYF	TGCGCCAGCAGCTGGAGCGTAAGCTCCTACGAGCAGTACTTC
TRBV30	once	TRBJ2-5	NA	CAWETGLSGETQYF	TGTGCCTGGGAAACCGGTCTCTCGGGGGAGACCCAGTACTTC
TRBV9	NA	TRBJ2-7	NA	CASSVAPGNEQYF	TGTGCCAGCAGCGTAGCCCCCGGGAACGAGCAGTACTTC
TRBV10-3	NA	TRBJ2-2	NA	CAISEENTGELFF	TGTGCCATCAGTGAGGAGAACACCGGGGAGCTGTTTTTT
TRBV29-1	NA	TRBJ1-4	NA	CSVGQGGEKLFF	TGCAGCGTTGGGCAGGGCGGTGAAAAACTGTTTTTT
TRBV4-3	NA	TRBJ2-7	TRBD1	CASSQQAGGYEQYF	TGCGCCAGCAGCCAACAGGCAGGGGGATACGAGCAGTACTTC
TRBV12-3/TRBV12-4	NA	TRBJ2-1	NA	CASSPGLEQFF	TGTGCCAGCAGTCCGGGACTGGAGCAGTTCTTC
TRBV2	NA	TRBJ2-5	NA	CASTWAGLETQYF	TGTGCCAGCACCTGGGCAGGGTTGGAGACCCAGTACTTC
TRBV6-1	NA	TRBJ2-3	TRBD2	CASRRWTSAHTDTQYF	TGTGCCAGCAGACGCTGGACTAGCGCACACACAGATACGCAGTATTTT